Below, 19 T cell receptor beta chains from the same sample are listed, as sequenced in a study of blood T cell repertoires in COVID-19. Clones were read by immunoSEQ multiplex PCR, and TCRdb kept only the in-frame ones, dropping some. The table lists more than 20,000 clones, about 84% of them singletons. The sequenced sample was peripheral blood. These receptors all stem from a man aged 50 or older with active or convalescent COVID-19.

J is TRBJ2-2 and V is TRBV18; 7 nucleotides line up with TRBD1. The CDR3 runs to 15 residues. The germline CDR1 and CDR2 sequences are KGHSH and LQKENI. The junction had 7 bases not matched to a gene; V was cut back by 3 bases and J by 6 bases. CDR3 amino acids: CASSPSDRIAGELFF. The CDR3 DNA follows: TGTGCCAGCTCACCCTCGGACAGGATAGCCGGGGAGCTGTTTTTT.

The chain uses TRBV7-9 and TRBJ2-7, with 11 nucleotides matching TRBD2. Germline loops: CDR1 SEHNR, CDR2 FQNEAQ (reference sequence). The CDR3 extends over 15 amino acids. V was pared by 5 bases and J by 1 base, with 4 bases of the junction left unmatched. The CDR3 protein is CASSRGTSGSYEQYF. The DNA for the CDR3 is TGTGCCAGCAGCCGCGGGACTAGCGGTTCCTACGAGCAGTACTTC.

V usage is TRBV21-1 and J usage is TRBJ2-1; the DNA was not used to check the table's D call, TRBD2. TRBV21-1 is flagged as a pseudogene. The CDR3 loop spans 16 amino acids. CDR3 nucleotides: TGTGCCAGCAGCAAATACCGACCGGGACTAGTCCATGAGCAGTTCTTC. It translates to CASSKYRPGLVHEQFF.

The J gene is TRBJ2-5, the V gene TRBV19, with D possibly being TRBD1 (5 bases). The V end lost 4 bases, the J end lost 5 bases, and 17 bases lay between the germline ends. Germline CDR1 reads LNHDA; CDR2 reads SQIVND (reference sequence). The CDR3 has 15 amino acids. The CDR3 region is CASSRKGIQGETQYF. DNA of the CDR3: TGTGCCAGTAGTAGAAAGGGGATCCAAGGGGAGACCCAGTACTTC.

V is TRBV15 and J is TRBJ1-2, with D perhaps matching TRBD1 (6 bases). The CDR3 loop spans 14 amino acids. In germline, CDR1 is LNHNV, CDR2 YYDKDF (reference sequence). The ends were cut back, 1 base at V and 0 bases at J, with 6 bases in the middle. CDR3 sequence reads: CATSRGQANYGYTF. CDR3 sequence (DNA): TGTGCCACCAGCAGAGGACAGGCTAACTATGGCTACACCTTC. Complete variable domain (other parts from reference TRBV15 and TRBJ1-2): DAMVIQNPRYQVTQFGKPVTLSCSQTLNHNVMYWYQQKSSQAPKLLFHYYDKDFNNEADTPDNFQSRRPNTSFCFLDIRSPGLGDTAMYLCATSRGQANYGYTFGSGTRLTVV.

V is TRBV27 and J is TRBJ2-2; D remains ambiguous. V lost 2 bases to trimming and J lost 4 bases, with 5 bases between them. CDR1 and CDR2 (germline): MNHEY, SMNVEV (reference sequence). There are 13 residues in the CDR3. The CDR3 nucleotides read TGTGCCAGCAGTTTACTTCTCACCGGGGAGCTGTTTTTT. It codes for CASSLLLTGELFF.

This clone was detected a few times. The chain couples TRBV29-1 to TRBJ2-7, with 7 positions matching TRBD1. The CDR3 length is 15 residues. Germline values: CDR1 SQVTM, CDR2 ANQGSEA. V shed 3 bases and J 0 bases; nucleotides not matched to a gene: 8. The CDR3 reads CSVEFRAGGSYEQYF. The CDR3 DNA sequence: TGCAGCGTTGAGTTCAGGGCAGGGGGCTCCTACGAGCAGTACTTC.

The chain is built from TRBV3-1 (or the pseudogene TRBV3-2) and TRBJ1-2; 11 nucleotides match TRBD1. The length of the CDR3 is 16 residues. V dropped 1 base and J dropped 3; count of bases not matched to a gene: 4. The germline CDR1 and CDR2 sequences are LGHDT and YNNKEL (reference sequence). The CDR3 DNA reads TGTGCCAGCAGCCAAGGAGGGACAGGGGGGGACTATGGCTACACCTTC. As protein: CASSQGGTGGDYGYTF.

This clone occurred a few times. This chain uses TRBV5-5 with TRBJ1-5; D remains ambiguous. Germline CDR1 is SGHKS and CDR2 is YYEKEE (reference sequence). The length of the CDR3 is 15 residues. The V end lost 4 bases, the J end lost 0 bases, and 11 bases lay between the germline ends. The CDR3 DNA sequence: TGTGCCAGCAGCCCGCAAACTTATAGCAATCAGCCCCAGCATTTT. Translation gives CASSPQTYSNQPQHF.

Concerning this clone: This sample includes further DNA sequences coding for the same CDR3. The chain links TRBV5-1 to TRBJ2-3; tentative D call: TRBD2 (6 bases). With 2 bases removed from V and 3 bases from J, the gap between germline ends came to 10 bases. The CDR3 is 14 amino acids. The germline CDR1 and CDR2 sequences are SGHRS and YFSETQ. The CDR3 protein is CASSLGGYTDTQYF. CDR3 in DNA: TGCGCCAGCAGCTTAGGAGGGTATACAGATACGCAGTATTTT.

The chain recombines TRBV4-1 with TRBJ1-6; D might be TRBD1 (6 bases). V lost 4 bases to trimming and J lost 7 bases, with 14 bases between them. The germline V gene encodes CDR1 MGHRA and CDR2 YSYEKL. The CDR3 runs to 15 residues. The CDR3 is CASSLGGWGNSPLHF. In DNA, the CDR3 is TGCGCCAGCAGCCTAGGGGGTTGGGGGAATTCACCCCTCCACTTT.

This chain uses TRBV10-3 with TRBJ1-2; unclear D gene. Germline V gene sequence: CDR1 ENHRY, CDR2 SYGVKD. The V gene lost 0 bases and the J gene lost 8 bases, with 10 bases spanning the gap. The CDR3 is 13 amino acids. The CDR3 reads CAISESNRLGYTF. CDR3 coding DNA: TGTGCCATCAGTGAGTCGAATCGACTGGGCTACACCTTC.

This clone has only one observation. The chain carries TRBV5-4 and TRBJ2-1; possible D gene TRBD2, 6 bases. Trimming shortened V by 2 bases and J by 1 base, and 10 bases separated the two germline ends. There are 15 residues in the CDR3. Looked up from germline, CDR1 is SGHNT and CDR2 is YYREEE (reference sequence). CDR3 bases: TGTGCCAGCAGCTTTGGAGGGGTGTCCTACAATGAGCAGTTCTTC. Translated: CASSFGGVSYNEQFF.

The chain joins TRBV6-6 to TRBJ1-2; TRBD1 matches at 8 bases. Germline V lookup: CDR1 MNHNY, CDR2 SVGAGI (reference sequence). The CDR3 sequence is 15 residues long. The J segment lost 0 bases and the V segment lost 5 bases, leaving 5 bases of the junction unmatched. The DNA for the CDR3 is TGTGCCAGCAGTAGGAGACAGGGGACTAACTATGGCTACACCTTC. It is translated as CASSRRQGTNYGYTF.

The rearrangement uses TRBV5-1 and TRBJ2-1; the D gene is possibly TRBD2 (5 bases). The CDR3 loop spans 15 amino acids. Trimming took 1 base from V and 0 from J, leaving 8 bases between them. Germline-derived CDR1 and CDR2 are SGHRS and YFSETQ. The CDR3 DNA reads TGCGCCAGCAGCTTGCGGGAAAGCTCCTACAATGAGCAGTTCTTC. This encodes CASSLRESSYNEQFF.

This clone has just one count. The chain combines TRBV2 with TRBJ1-2; D may be TRBD1 (6 bases). Germline-derived CDR1 and CDR2 are SNHLY and FYNNEI. The CDR3 length is 16 residues. Trimming took off 1 base at V and 8 bases at J, with 20 bases between the two ends. CDR3 sequence: CASSEDLGRTVGGYTF. CDR3 DNA: TGTGCCAGCAGTGAAGACCTCGGTAGGACAGTTGGAGGCTACACCTTC.

The V gene is TRBV4-1, the J gene TRBJ1-1; the match to TRBD1 covers 9 bases. Germline CDR1 is MGHRA and CDR2 is YSYEKL. CDR3 length equals 13 residues. Trimming at V came to 3 bases and at J to 10 bases, leaving 6 bases not matched to a gene. The CDR3 loop reads CASSQRQGEGAFF. The CDR3 DNA sequence: TGCGCCAGCAGCCAGCGACAGGGGGAGGGAGCTTTCTTT.

The V call is TRBV5-5, the J call TRBJ1-2; D is ambiguous. Germline CDR1 is SGHKS and CDR2 is YYEKEE (reference sequence). CDR3 length equals 12 residues. Trimming cost V 1 base and J 8 bases, with 9 bases left between them. CDR3 coding DNA: TGTGCCAGCAGCTTGCGGGGAGGCGGCTACACCTTC. Translating gives CASSLRGGGYTF.

The CDR3 nucleotides are TGCGCCAGCAGCTTTGGCGACTCATCTTACTACGAGCAGTACTTC. Its translation is CASSFGDSSYYEQYF. The chain employs TRBV5-1 and TRBJ2-7, with unresolved D. CDR3 length equals 15 residues. Trimming left V 2 bases short and J 3 bases short, with 15 bases between. Germline V CDR1 and CDR2: SGHRS, YFSETQ.